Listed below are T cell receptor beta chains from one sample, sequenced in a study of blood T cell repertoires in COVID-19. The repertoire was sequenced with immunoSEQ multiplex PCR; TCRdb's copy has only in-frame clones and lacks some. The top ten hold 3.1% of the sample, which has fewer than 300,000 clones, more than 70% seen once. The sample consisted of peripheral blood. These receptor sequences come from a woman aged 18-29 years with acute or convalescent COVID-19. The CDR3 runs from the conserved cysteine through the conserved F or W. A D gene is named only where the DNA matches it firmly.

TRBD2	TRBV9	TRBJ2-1	CASSERASGVLSEQFF
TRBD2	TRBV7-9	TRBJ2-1	CASSTTPGTSGRAGGNEQFF
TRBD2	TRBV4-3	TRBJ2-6	CASSLGLAGLSGANVLTF
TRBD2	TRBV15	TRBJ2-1	CATSRPGTSGSLNEQFF
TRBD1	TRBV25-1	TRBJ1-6	CASSIGQGNSPLHF
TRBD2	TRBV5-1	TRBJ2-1	CASSLALAGANNEQFF
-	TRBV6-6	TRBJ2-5	CASSYGSPQETQYF
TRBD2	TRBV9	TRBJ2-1	CASSGLAAPNGEQFF
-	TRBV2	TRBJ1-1	CASSPEGGTEAFF
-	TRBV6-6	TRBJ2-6	CASITDGSGANVLTF
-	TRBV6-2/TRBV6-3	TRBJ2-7	CASSYASPSRSYEQYF
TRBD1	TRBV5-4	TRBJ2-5	CASSKPGQPEFQETQYF
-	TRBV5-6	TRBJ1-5	CASSYQTGEYQPQHF
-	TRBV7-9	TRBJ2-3	CASRGTDTDTQYF
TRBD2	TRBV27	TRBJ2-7	CASSLELAGPYEQYF
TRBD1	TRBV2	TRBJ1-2	CASSDWAGGHYGYTF
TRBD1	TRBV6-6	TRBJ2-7	CASSGGQYEQYF
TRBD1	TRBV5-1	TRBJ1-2	CASSPGQDRYGYTF
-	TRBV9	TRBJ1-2	CASSARGGFYGYTF
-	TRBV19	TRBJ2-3	CASSIILASTDTQYF
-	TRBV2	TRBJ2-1	CASTRGEQFF
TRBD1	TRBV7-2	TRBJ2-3	CASSLGQGADTQYF
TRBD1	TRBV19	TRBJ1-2	CATGTGGDYGYTF
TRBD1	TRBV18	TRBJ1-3	CASSPTLDRVSDTIYF
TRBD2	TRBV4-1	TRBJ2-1	CASSQPTSEAYNEQFF
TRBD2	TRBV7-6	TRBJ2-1	CASSLAGSGSSYNEQFF
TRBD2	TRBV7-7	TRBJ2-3	CASSRLAGGPGTDTQYF
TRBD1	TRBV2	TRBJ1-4	CASTPRTGINEKLFF
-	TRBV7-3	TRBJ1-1	CASSLQPGNTEAFF
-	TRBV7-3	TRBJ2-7	CASSRINRVRTGEQYF
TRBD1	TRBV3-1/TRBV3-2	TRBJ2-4	CASSLPGQGGSKNIQYF
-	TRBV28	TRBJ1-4	CASSSIMSTQTTNEKLFF
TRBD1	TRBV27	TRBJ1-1	CASRWTGGSGTEAFF
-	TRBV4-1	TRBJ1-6	CASSQDGRGAKNNSPLHF
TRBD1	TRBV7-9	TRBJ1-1	CASSGGTGSAEAFF
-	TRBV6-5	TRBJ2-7	CASLSQGYEQYF
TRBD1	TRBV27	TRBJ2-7	CASSRTGSYEQYF